This T cell receptor (beta chain) was sequenced during a study of technical replicates of blood from several donors. Profiled with immunoSEQ multiplex PCR; TCRdb holds only in-frame clones, not every one. Of 91,000 or so clones in the sample, around 95% were seen once. In its sample, this clone was seen once. Germline V lookup: CDR1 WNHNN, CDR2 SYGVQD (reference sequence). The CDR3 covers 18 residues. V gave up 3 bases and J gave up 5 bases; unmatched junction bases: 8. This chain connects TRBV10-1 to TRBJ2-2; 14 nucleotides align to TRBD2. The TCR was taken from a human donor in good health. Material: T cells isolated from PBMCs. The CDR3 reads CASSDSRTSGRSTGELFF. The CDR3 bases are TGCGCCAGCAGTGACTCCCGGACTAGCGGGAGGAGTACCGGGGAGCTGTTTTTT.